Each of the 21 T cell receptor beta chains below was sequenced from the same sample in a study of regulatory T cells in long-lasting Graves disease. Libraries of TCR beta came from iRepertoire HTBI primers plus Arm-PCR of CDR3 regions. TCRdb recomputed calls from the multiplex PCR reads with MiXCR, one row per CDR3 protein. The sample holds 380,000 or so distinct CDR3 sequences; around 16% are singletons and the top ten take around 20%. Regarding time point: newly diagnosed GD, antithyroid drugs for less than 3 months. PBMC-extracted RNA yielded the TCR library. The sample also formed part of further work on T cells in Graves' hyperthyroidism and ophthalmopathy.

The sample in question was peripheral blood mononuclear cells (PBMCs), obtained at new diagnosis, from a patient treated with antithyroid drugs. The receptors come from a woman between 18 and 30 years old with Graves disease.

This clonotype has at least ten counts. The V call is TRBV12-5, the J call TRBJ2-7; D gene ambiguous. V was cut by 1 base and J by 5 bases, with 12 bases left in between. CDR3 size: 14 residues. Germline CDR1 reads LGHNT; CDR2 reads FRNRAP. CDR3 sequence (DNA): TGTGCTAGTGGTTTGGATCGGTTTCCTAACGAGCAGTACTTC. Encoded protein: CASGLDRFPNEQYF.

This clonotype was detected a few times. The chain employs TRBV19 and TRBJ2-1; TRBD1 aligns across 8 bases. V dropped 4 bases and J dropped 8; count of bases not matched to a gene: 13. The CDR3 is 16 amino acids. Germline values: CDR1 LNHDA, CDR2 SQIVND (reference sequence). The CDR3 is CASSTDPGGGKDEQFF. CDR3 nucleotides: TGTGCCAGTAGTACCGATCCAGGGGGCGGTAAGGATGAGCAGTTCTTC.

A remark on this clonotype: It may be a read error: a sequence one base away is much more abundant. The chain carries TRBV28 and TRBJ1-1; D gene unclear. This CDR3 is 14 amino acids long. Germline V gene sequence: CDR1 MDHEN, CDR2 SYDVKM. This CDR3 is CASSLLGVRTGAFF. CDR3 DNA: TGTGCCAGCAGTTTATTAGGAGTTCGGACTGGAGCTTTCTTT.

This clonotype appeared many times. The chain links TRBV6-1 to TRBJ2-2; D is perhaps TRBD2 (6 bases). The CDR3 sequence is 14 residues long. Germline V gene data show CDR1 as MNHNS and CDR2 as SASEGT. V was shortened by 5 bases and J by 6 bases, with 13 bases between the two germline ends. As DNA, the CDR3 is TGTGCCAGCAGTCGGAGGGATTATGCCGGGGAGCTGTTTTTT. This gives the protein CASSRRDYAGELFF.

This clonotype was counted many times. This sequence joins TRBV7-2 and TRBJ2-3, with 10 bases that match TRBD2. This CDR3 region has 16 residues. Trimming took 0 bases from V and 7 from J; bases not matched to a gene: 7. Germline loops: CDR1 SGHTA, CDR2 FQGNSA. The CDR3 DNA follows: TGTGCCAGCAGCTTAGCCTTAGCGGGGGGCCAATATACGCAGTATTTT. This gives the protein CASSLALAGGQYTQYF.

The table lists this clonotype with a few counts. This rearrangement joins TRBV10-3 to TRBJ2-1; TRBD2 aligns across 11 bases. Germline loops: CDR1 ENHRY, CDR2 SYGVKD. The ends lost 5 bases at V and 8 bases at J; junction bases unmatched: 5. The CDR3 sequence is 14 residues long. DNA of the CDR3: TGTGCCATCAGTTCTAGCGGGAGGCGGGATGAGCAGTTCTTC. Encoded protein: CAISSSGRRDEQFF.

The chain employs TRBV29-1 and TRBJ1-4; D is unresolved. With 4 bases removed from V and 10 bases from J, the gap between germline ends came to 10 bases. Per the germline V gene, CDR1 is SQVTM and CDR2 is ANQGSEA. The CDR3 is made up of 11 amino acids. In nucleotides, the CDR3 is TGCAGCGTTGGTGGTGGAGGAAAACTGTTTTTT. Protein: CSVGGGGKLFF.

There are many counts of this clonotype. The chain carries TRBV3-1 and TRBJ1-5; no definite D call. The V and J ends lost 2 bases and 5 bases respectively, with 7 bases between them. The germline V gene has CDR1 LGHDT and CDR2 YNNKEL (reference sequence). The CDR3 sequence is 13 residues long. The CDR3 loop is CASSQSQYQPQHF. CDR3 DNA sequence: TGTGCCAGCAGCCAATCGCAGTATCAGCCCCAGCATTTT. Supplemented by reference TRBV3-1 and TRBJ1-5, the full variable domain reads DTAVSQTPKYLVTQMGNDKSIKCEQNLGHDTMYWYKQDSKKFLKIMFSYNNKELIINETVPNRFSPKSPDKAHLNLHINSLELGDSAVYFCASSQSQYQPQHFGDGTRLSIL.

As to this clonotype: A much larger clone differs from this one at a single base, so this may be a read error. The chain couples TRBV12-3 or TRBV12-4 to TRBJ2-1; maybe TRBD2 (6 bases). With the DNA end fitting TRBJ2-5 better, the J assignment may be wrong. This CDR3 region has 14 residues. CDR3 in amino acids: CTSSLALGGETQYF. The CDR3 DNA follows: TGTACCAGCAGTTTAGCGCTGGGAGGTGAGACCCAGTACTTC.

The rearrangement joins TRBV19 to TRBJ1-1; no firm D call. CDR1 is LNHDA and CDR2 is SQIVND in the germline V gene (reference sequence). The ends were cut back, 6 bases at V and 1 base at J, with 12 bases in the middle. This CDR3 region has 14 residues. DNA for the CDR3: TGTGCCAGTAGCTCGGGTCCGGGGAACACTGAAGCTTTCTTT. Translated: CASSSGPGNTEAFF.

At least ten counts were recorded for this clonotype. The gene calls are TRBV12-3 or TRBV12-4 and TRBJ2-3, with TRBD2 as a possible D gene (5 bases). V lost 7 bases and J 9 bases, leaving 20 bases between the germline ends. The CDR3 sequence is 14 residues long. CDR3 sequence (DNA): TGTGCCAGCACCAAGCTGGGAGTGATAGAGACGCAGTATTTT. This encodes CASTKLGVIETQYF.

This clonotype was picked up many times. Written as DNA, the CDR3 is TGTGCCAGCAGTTGGCTGGACAGGGGCAACGAGCAGTACTTC. Translation gives CASSWLDRGNEQYF. V is TRBV12-3 or TRBV12-4 and J is TRBJ2-7, with 9 bases that match TRBD1. V was clipped by 4 bases and J by 5 bases; unmatched bases: 6. The CDR3 sequence is 14 residues long.

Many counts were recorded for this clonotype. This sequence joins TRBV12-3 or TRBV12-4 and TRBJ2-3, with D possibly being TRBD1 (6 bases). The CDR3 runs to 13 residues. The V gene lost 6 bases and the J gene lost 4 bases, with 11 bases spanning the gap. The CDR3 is CASRRTGSDTQYF. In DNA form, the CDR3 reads TGTGCCAGCAGACGCACAGGGTCAGATACGCAGTATTTT.

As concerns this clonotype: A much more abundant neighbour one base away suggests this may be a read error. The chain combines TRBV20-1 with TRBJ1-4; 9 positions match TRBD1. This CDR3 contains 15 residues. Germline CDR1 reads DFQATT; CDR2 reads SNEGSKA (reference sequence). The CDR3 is CSARGPGTGNEELFF. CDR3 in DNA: TGCAGTGCTAGGGGACCCGGGACAGGGAATGAAGAACTGTTTTTT.

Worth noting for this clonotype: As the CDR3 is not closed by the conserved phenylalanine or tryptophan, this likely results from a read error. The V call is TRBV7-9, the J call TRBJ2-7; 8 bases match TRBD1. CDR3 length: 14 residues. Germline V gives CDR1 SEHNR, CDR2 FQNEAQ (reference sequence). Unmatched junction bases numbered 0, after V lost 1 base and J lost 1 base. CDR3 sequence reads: CASSLDRGSYEQYS. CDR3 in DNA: TGTGCCAGCAGCTTAGACAGGGGGTCCTACGAGCAGTACTCC.

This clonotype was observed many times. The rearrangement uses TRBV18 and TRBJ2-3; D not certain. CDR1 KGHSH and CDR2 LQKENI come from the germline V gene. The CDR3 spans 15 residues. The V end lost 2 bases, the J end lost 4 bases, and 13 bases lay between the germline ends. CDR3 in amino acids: CASSPRLDKADTQYF. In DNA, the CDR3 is TGTGCCAGCTCACCAAGGCTAGATAAGGCAGATACGCAGTATTTT.

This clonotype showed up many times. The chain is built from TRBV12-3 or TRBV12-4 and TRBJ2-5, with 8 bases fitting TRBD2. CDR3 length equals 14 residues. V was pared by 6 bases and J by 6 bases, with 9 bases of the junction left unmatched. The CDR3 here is CASSPLAGGKTQYF. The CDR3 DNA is TGTGCCAGCAGCCCTTTGGCGGGAGGAAAGACCCAGTACTTC.

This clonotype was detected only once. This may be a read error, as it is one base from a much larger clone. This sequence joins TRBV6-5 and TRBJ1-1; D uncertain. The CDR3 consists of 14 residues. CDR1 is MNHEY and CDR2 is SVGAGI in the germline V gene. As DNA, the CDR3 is TGTACCAGCAGTTACTCTTACAGGAACACTGAAGCTTTCTTT. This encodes CTSSYSYRNTEAFF.

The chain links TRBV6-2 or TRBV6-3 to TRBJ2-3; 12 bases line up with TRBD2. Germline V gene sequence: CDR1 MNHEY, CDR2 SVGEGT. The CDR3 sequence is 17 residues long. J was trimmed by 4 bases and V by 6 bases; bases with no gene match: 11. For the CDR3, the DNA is TGTGCCAGCAGGTCCTACCTAGCGGGAGGGCCAGCAGATACGCAGTATTTT. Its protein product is CASRSYLAGGPADTQYF.

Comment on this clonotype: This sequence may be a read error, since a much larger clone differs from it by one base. The CDR3 DNA reads TGTGCCAGCAGCGCGATTAGCGGGAGGCAAGAGACCCAGTACTTC. It encodes CASSAISGRQETQYF. This chain uses TRBV7-9 with TRBJ2-5, with TRBD2 matching over 10 bases. The CDR3 consists of 15 residues. V lost 5 bases, J lost 2 bases, and 5 bases stayed unmatched. CDR1 and CDR2 from the germline V gene are SEHNR and FQNEAQ (reference sequence).

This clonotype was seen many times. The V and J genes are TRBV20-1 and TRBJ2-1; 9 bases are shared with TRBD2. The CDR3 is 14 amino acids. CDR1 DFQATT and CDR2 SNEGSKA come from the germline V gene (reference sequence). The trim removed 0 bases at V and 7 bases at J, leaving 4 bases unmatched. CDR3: CSARDISGSNEQFF. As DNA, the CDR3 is TGCAGTGCTAGAGATATTAGCGGGAGTAATGAGCAGTTCTTC.